This T cell receptor beta chain was observed in a study of T cells after yellow fever vaccination. Notes on this clonotype: The target antigen is unknown.

Study-wide results and limits: Weaker, the secondary response peaked sooner, at day 5 versus 15.

V lost 0 bases to trimming and J lost 3 bases, with 19 bases between them. Germline CDR1 and CDR2: SGHNT and YYREEE (reference sequence). This CDR3 is built from 17 residues. It was through 5'RACE template switching that TCR cDNA was made, with a universal primer site and UMIs added. Each CDR3 protein is one row after TCRdb ran MiXCR on the 5' RACE reads. The repertoire holds 300,000 to 450,000 distinct CDR3 sequences, with over 5% as singletons. This TCR came from a man aged 30 to 45 who received the YFV17D yellow fever vaccine. The source material was PBMCs, sampled 5 days after the yellow fever booster vaccination. This chain links TRBV5-4 with TRBJ2-7; no clear D. CDR3 residues: CASSLGRRRDLFYEQYF. CDR3 bases: TGTGCCAGCAGCTTGGGGCGGAGAAGGGATCTATTCTACGAGCAGTACTTC.